Presented here are 19 T cell receptor beta chains from one specimen sequenced in a study of regulatory T cells in long-lasting Graves disease. Arm-PCR with iRepertoire HTBI primers amplified the CDR3 regions for these TCR beta libraries. TCRdb called the multiplex PCR reads again in MiXCR, with one record for every CDR3 protein. The sample shows under 500,000 distinct CDR3 sequences, less than 25% of them seen only once. Time point given: persistent/refractory GD, antithyroid drugs over 5 years with positive TRAb. Scientists built the TCR library using RNA that was extracted from PBMCs. The sample consisted of peripheral blood mononuclear cells (PBMCs), taken when the disease was refractory, from a patient treated with antithyroid drugs. These receptors were obtained from a female donor with Graves disease.

The rearrangement joins TRBV6-1 to TRBJ1-2; the D gene is possibly TRBD1 (5 bases). With 4 bases removed from V and 6 bases from J, the gap between germline ends came to 12 bases. CDR1 MNHNS and CDR2 SASEGT come from the germline V gene. This CDR3 has 13 amino acids. The CDR3 loop is CASSGRTGDGYTF. CDR3 nucleotide sequence: TGTGCCAGCAGTGGCAGGACGGGGGATGGCTACACCTTC.

The V gene is TRBV7-9, the J gene TRBJ2-7; D remains ambiguous. The CDR3 is 14 residues long. V lost 0 bases and J lost 8, with 14 bases in between. The germline CDR1 and CDR2 sequences are SEHNR and FQNEAQ (reference sequence). CDR3 residues: CASSLAAPTYKQYF. The CDR3 DNA reads as TGTGCCAGCAGCTTAGCGGCCCCGACATATAAGCAGTACTTC.

The chain is built from TRBV7-9 and TRBJ2-1, with 8 bases matching TRBD1. The CDR3 is made up of 15 amino acids. Germline assignment: CDR1 SEHNR and CDR2 FQNEAQ (reference sequence). Unmatched junction bases numbered 6, after V lost 4 bases and J lost 4 bases. The CDR3 protein is CASSSRDRRYNEQFF. In nucleotides, the CDR3 is TGTGCCAGCAGCTCAAGGGACAGGAGATACAATGAGCAGTTCTTC.

V gene TRBV6-5 combines with J gene TRBJ2-7; 12 nucleotides match TRBD2. Germline assignment: CDR1 MNHEY and CDR2 SVGAGI. The CDR3 is 16 residues long. With 0 bases clipped from V and 4 bases from J, the junction kept 4 bases outside the gene matches. The CDR3 loop is CASSYSLAGGSYEQYF. The CDR3 nucleotides read TGTGCCAGCAGTTACTCTCTAGCGGGAGGGTCTTACGAGCAGTACTTC.

This clonotype was seen a few times. This chain connects TRBV28 to TRBJ2-1, with TRBD2 matching over 8 bases. The CDR3 is 16 amino acids. The V and J ends lost 6 bases and 6 bases, in that order; junction bases with no gene match: 13. Germline-derived CDR1 and CDR2 are MDHEN and SYDVKM. The CDR3 is CASSPGAGGNVNEQFF. CDR3 coding DNA: TGTGCCAGCAGCCCCGGGGCGGGAGGTAACGTCAATGAGCAGTTCTTC.

J is TRBJ1-2 and V is TRBV7-9; TRBD1 matches 8 bases. The CDR3 totals 17 residues. Germline V lookup: CDR1 SEHNR, CDR2 FQNEAQ (reference sequence). V trimming: 0 bases; J trimming: 5 bases; junction bases outside the gene matches: 11. The CDR3 here is CASSLAVGTGLEYGYTF. DNA for the CDR3: TGTGCCAGCAGCTTAGCGGTTGGGACAGGCCTTGAGTATGGCTACACCTTC.

This clonotype showed up many times. The chain joins TRBV25-1 to TRBJ1-2; TRBD1 is a possible D gene (5 bases). Germline V lookup: CDR1 MGHDK, CDR2 SYGVNS. The CDR3 is made up of 14 amino acids. Trimming shortened V by 2 bases and J by 4 bases, and 11 bases separated the two germline ends. The CDR3 here is CASSELTGAYGYTF. The CDR3, as DNA: TGTGCCAGCAGTGAACTCACAGGTGCCTATGGCTACACCTTC.

In this sample, this clonotype turned up a few times. J is TRBJ2-1 and V is TRBV2, with a tentative D call TRBD1 (5 bases). V shed 8 bases and J shed 5 bases, with 7 bases lying between them. The length of the CDR3 is 11 residues. Looked up from germline, CDR1 is SNHLY and CDR2 is FYNNEI. The CDR3 sequence is CASDRDNEQFF. CDR3 coding DNA: TGTGCCAGCGACAGAGACAATGAGCAGTTCTTC. Looking up the rest from reference TRBV2 and TRBJ2-1 gives the full variable domain: EPEVTQTPSHQVTQMGQEVILRCVPISNHLYFYWYRQILGQKVEFLVSFYNNEISEKSEIFDDQFSVERPDGSNFTLKIRSTKLEDSAMYFCASDRDNEQFFGPGTRLTVL.

Details on this clonotype: The conserved closing phenylalanine or tryptophan is absent in this CDR3, likely reflecting a read error. The chain couples TRBV10-3 to TRBJ2-1; D is possibly TRBD2 (6 bases). The CDR3 loop spans 13 amino acids. V lost 0 bases, J lost 10 bases, and 10 bases lay in between. Looked up from germline, CDR1 is ENHRY and CDR2 is SYGVKD. CDR3 coding DNA: TGTGCCATCAGTGAGTCGTATGCGGGGGAGCAGTTCGTC. Translation: CAISESYAGEQFV.

The CDR3 protein is CAISPSGGLGTQYF. The CDR3 coding sequence is TGTGCCATCAGTCCTAGCGGGGGTTTAGGGACGCAGTATTTT. The chain has TRBV10-3 and TRBJ2-3; 10 nucleotides line up with TRBD2. CDR1 is ENHRY, CDR2 SYGVKD, per germline. With 5 bases clipped from V and 9 bases from J, the junction kept 8 bases outside the gene matches. The CDR3 has 14 residues.

The chain recombines TRBV6-2 or TRBV6-3 with TRBJ1-5; 7 nucleotides line up with TRBD1. Per germline, CDR1 MNHEY and CDR2 SVGEGT. The CDR3 sequence is 14 residues long. Trimming at V came to 5 bases and at J to 6 bases, leaving 7 bases not matched to a gene. CDR3 sequence: CASSDGGGSQPQHF. As DNA, the CDR3 is TGTGCCAGCAGTGACGGAGGGGGCAGTCAGCCCCAGCATTTT.

Ten or more counts support this clonotype. The chain couples TRBV28 to TRBJ1-5; 9 nucleotides match TRBD1. This CDR3 is built from 15 residues. V trimming: 3 bases; J trimming: 4 bases; junction bases outside the gene matches: 4. CDR1 and CDR2 (germline): MDHEN, SYDVKM. CDR3 region: CASSLTDRGNQPQHF. The CDR3 DNA reads TGTGCCAGCAGTTTGACTGACAGGGGGAATCAGCCCCAGCATTTT.

Comments on this clonotype: This may be a read error, as it is one base from a much larger clone. The V call is TRBV7-2, the J call TRBJ2-2; TRBD2 aligns across 10 bases. Germline V gene data show CDR1 as SGHTA and CDR2 as FQGNSA. The junction had 10 bases not matched to a gene; V was cut back by 5 bases and J by 7 bases. CDR3 length equals 16 residues. The CDR3 here is CASSINSGGFIGELFF. For the CDR3, the DNA is TGTGCCAGCAGCATCAATAGCGGGGGGTTCATCGGGGAGCTGTTTTTT.

In its sample, this clonotype was seen many times. V and J are TRBV29-1 and TRBJ2-7; TRBD2 matches at 8 bases. Germline V lookup: CDR1 SQVTM, CDR2 ANQGSEA. The length of the CDR3 is 13 residues. V lost 6 bases to trimming and J lost 6 bases; unmatched junction nucleotides: 10. The CDR3 here is CSVLLAALSEQYF. CDR3 nucleotides: TGCAGCGTCCTACTAGCGGCTCTCTCCGAGCAGTACTTC.

This clonotype was seen many times. The V gene is TRBV11-2, the J gene TRBJ2-7, with 7 bases identical to TRBD1. Losses at the gene ends were 1 base for V and 2 bases for J; bases not matched to a gene: 2. Germline lookup yields CDR1 SGHAT and CDR2 FQNNGV. CDR3 length: 14 amino acids. The CDR3 region is CASSLGDSTYEQYF. In DNA form, the CDR3 reads TGTGCCAGCAGCTTAGGGGACAGTACCTACGAGCAGTACTTC.

Regarding this clonotype: It differs at one base from a far larger clone, so likely a read error. Here the CDR3 omits its conserved ending phenylalanine or tryptophan, so a read error is the likely source. The rearrangement links TRBV7-3 to TRBJ2-5, with D unresolved. The V end lost 0 bases, the J end lost 2 bases, and 7 bases lay between the germline ends. The CDR3 is 14 residues long. Germline loops: CDR1 SGHTA, CDR2 FQGTGA. The CDR3 DNA is TGTGCCAGCAGCTTAACTGGAGATCAAGAGACCCAGTACTCC. As protein: CASSLTGDQETQYS.

This clonotype came up many times. The chain has TRBV10-3 and TRBJ2-7; tentative D call: TRBD2 (5 bases). The CDR3 totals 13 residues. V lost 6 bases and J 3 bases, leaving 12 bases between the germline ends. Germline CDR1 and CDR2: ENHRY and SYGVKD. CDR3 sequence reads: CAIRHELDYEQYF. As DNA, the CDR3 is TGTGCCATCAGACACGAACTAGACTACGAGCAGTACTTC.

This clonotype was picked up many times. The V gene is TRBV6-1, the J gene TRBJ1-1; the match to TRBD1 covers 7 bases. Unmatched junction bases numbered 5, after V lost 6 bases and J lost 1 base. Germline V gene lookup returns CDR1 MNHNS and CDR2 SASEGT. The CDR3 has 14 amino acids. CDR3 loop: CASRDRAGNTEAFF. CDR3 sequence (DNA): TGTGCCAGCAGAGACAGGGCAGGGAACACTGAAGCTTTCTTT.

This clonotype appeared once. The chain employs TRBV29-1 and TRBJ2-1, with D hard to call. CDR1 SQVTM and CDR2 ANQGSEA come from the germline V gene. The CDR3 has 12 amino acids. Trimming removed 3 bases from V and 4 bases from J, with 7 bases in between. The CDR3 loop is CSVEAIYNEQFF. Written as DNA, the CDR3 is TGCAGCGTTGAGGCAATTTACAATGAGCAGTTCTTC.